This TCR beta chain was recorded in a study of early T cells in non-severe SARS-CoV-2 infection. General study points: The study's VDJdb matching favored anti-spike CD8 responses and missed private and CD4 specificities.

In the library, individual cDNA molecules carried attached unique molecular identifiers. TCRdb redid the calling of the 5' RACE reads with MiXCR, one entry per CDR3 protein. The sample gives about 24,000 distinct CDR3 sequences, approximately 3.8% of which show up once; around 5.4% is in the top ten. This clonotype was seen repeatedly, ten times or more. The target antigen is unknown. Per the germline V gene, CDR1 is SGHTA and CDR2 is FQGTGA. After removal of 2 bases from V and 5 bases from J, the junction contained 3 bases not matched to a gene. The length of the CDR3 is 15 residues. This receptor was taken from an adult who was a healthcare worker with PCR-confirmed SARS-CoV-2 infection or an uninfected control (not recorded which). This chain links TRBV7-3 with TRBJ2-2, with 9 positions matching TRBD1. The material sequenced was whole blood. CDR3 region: CASSLRTGVTGELFF. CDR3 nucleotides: TGTGCCAGCAGCTTACGGACAGGGGTGACCGGGGAGCTGTTTTTT.